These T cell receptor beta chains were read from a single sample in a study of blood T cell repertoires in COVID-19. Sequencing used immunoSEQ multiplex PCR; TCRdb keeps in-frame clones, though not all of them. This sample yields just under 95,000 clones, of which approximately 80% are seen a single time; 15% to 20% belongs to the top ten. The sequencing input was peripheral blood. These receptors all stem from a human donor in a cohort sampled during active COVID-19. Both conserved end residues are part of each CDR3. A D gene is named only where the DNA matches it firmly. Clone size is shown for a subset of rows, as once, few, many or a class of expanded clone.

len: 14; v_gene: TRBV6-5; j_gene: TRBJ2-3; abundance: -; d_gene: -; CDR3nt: TGTGCCAGCAGTACTAGTTTCAGCACAGATACGCAGTATTTT; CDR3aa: CASSTSFSTDTQYF
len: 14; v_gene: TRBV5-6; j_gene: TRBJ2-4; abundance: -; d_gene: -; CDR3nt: TGTGCCAGCAGCTTACAGGGAGCCCCAAACATTCAGTACTTC; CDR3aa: CASSLQGAPNIQYF
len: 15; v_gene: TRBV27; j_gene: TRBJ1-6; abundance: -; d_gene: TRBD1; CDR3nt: TGTGCCAGCAGCCGGCCCTGGGACAGGGAATCACCCCTCCACTTT; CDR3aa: CASSRPWDRESPLHF
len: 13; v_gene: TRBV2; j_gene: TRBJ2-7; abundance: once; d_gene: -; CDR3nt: TGTGCCAGCAATTACTATGAGTATCACGAGCAGTACTTC; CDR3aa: CASNYYEYHEQYF
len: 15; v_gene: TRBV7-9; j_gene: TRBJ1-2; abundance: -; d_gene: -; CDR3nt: TGTGCCAGCAGCTTAGCCCGCAGGGGAAACTATGGCTACACCTTC; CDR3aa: CASSLARRGNYGYTF
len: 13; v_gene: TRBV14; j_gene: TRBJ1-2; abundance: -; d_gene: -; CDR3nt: TGTGCCAGCAGCCCACGGGACTACTATGGCTACACCTTC; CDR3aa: CASSPRDYYGYTF
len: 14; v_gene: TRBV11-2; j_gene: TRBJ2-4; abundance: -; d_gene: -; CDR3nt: TGTGCCAGCAGCTTAAACAGGTTAAAAAACATTCAGTACTTC; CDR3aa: CASSLNRLKNIQYF
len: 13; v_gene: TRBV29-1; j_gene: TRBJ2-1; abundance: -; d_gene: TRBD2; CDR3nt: TGCAGCGCCCGGGAGGGGATATACAATGAGCAGTTCTTC; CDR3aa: CSAREGIYNEQFF
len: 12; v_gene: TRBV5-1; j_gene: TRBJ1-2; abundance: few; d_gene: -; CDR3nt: TGCGCCAGCAGAACAGGAACTTATGGCTACACCTTC; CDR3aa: CASRTGTYGYTF
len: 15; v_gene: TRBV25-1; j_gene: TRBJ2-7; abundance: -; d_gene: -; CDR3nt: TGTGCCAGCAGTGATAGCCAGCGGCCCCTCGGGGAGCAGTACTTC; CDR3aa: CASSDSQRPLGEQYF
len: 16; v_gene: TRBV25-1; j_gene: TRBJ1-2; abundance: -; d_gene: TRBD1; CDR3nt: TGTGCCAGCAGTCCACCCGGGACAGGAACTCCCTATGGCTACACCTTC; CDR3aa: CASSPPGTGTPYGYTF
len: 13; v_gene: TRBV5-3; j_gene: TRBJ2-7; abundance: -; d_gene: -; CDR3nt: TGTGCCAGAAGCCGGCTTCCCCCAGGCGAGCAGTACTTC; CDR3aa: CARSRLPPGEQYF
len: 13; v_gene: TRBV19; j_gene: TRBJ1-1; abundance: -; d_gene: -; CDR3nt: TGTGCCAGTAGTGTCGGGGGGAGGACTGAAGCTTTCTTT; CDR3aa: CASSVGGRTEAFF
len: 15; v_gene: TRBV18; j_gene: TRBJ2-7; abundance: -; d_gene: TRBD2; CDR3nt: TGTGCCAGCTCACCTCCGGGACTAGCGGGCTACGAGCAGTACTTC; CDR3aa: CASSPPGLAGYEQYF
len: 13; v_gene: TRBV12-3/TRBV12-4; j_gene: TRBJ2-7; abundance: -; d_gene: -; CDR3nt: TGTGCCAGCAGTTTTACAGGGCCCTACGAGCAGTACTTC; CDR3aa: CASSFTGPYEQYF
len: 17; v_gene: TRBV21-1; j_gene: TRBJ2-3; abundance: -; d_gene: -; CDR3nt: TGTGCCAGCAGCCAGAACTCGACAGGGTTCTCAACAGATACGCAGTATTTT; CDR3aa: CASSQNSTGFSTDTQYF
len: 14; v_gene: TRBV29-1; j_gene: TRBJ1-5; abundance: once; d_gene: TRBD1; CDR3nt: TGCAGCGAGAAGCGGGACAGGGGGCTTCGGCCCCAGCATTTT; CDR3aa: CSEKRDRGLRPQHF
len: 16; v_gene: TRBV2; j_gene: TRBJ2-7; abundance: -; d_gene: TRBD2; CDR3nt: TGTGCCAGCAGTCGTGAGGCTAGCGGGGTCCCTAACGAGCAGTACTTC; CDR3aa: CASSREASGVPNEQYF
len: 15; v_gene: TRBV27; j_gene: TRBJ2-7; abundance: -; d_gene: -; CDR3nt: TGTGCCAGCAAACAGCTCGGACTACCTACCTACGAGCAGTACTTC; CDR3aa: CASKQLGLPTYEQYF
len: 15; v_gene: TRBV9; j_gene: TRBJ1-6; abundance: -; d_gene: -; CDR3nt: TGTGCCAGCAGCCCCCCTGGGGGGGGAAATTCACCCCTCCACTTT; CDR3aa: CASSPPGGGNSPLHF
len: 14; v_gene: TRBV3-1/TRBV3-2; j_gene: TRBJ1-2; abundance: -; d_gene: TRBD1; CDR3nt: TGTGCCAGCAGCCAAGATTCAGGGGGCTATGGCTACACCTTC; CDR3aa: CASSQDSGGYGYTF
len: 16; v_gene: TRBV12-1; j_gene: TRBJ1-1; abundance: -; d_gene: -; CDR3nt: TGTGCCAGCAGCTTAGGGGGGGCCCGGGCGGACACTGAAGCTTTCTTT; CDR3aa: CASSLGGARADTEAFF
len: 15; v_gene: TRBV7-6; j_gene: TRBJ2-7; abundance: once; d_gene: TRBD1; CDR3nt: TGTGCCAGCAGCTTAAGCGGGACAGGGCCGTACGAGCAGTACTTC; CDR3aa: CASSLSGTGPYEQYF
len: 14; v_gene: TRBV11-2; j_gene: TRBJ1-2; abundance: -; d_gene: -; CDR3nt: TGTGCCAGCAGCTTAGGGCAGGGAAGGGGAGGCTACACCTTC; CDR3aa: CASSLGQGRGGYTF
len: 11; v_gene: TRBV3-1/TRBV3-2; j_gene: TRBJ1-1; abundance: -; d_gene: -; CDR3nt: TGTGCCAGCAGCAGGGGGACTGAAGCTTTCTTT; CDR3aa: CASSRGTEAFF
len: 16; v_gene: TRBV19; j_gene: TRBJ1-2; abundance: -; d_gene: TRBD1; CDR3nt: TGTGCCAGTACCGCCCCCGGGACAGCTTATAACTATGGCTACACCTTC; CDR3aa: CASTAPGTAYNYGYTF
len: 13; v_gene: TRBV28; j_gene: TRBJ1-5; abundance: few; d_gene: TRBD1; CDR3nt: TGTGCCAGCAGTTCAGGACAGGCCCTAACAAGCCATTTT; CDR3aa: CASSSGQALTSHF
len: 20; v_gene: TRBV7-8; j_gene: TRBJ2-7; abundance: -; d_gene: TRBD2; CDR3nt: TGTGCCAGCAGCTTAGCGCTTGCGGGACTAGCGGGAGGAACCCCCCGCGAGCAGTACTTC; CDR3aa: CASSLALAGLAGGTPREQYF
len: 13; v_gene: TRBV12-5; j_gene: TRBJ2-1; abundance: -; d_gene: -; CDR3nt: TGTGCTAGTGGTTTGGCGGGAAGTAATGAGCAGTTCTTC; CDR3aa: CASGLAGSNEQFF
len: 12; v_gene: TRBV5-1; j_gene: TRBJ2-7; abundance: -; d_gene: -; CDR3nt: TGCGCCAGCAGCCCAACTTCCTACGAGCAGTACTTC; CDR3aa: CASSPTSYEQYF
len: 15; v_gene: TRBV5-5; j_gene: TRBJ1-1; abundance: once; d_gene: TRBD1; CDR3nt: TGTGCCAGCAGCTTGGCCGGGACAGGGAACACTGAAGCTTTCTTT; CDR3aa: CASSLAGTGNTEAFF
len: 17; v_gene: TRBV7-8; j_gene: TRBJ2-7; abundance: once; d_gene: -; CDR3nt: TGTGCCAGCAGCTTAAGGTCGGGTGCTGTGGGAGGAGACGAGCAGTACTTC; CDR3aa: CASSLRSGAVGGDEQYF
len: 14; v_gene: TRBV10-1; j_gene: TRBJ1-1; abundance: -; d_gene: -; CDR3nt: TGCGCCAGCAGTTCGGACAGACTGAACACTGAAGCTTTCTTT; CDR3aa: CASSSDRLNTEAFF
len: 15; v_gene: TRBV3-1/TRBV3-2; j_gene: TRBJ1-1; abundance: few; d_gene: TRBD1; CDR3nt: TGTGCCAGCAGCCTTTGGGACAGGGCAGGGACTGAAGCTTTCTTT; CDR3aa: CASSLWDRAGTEAFF
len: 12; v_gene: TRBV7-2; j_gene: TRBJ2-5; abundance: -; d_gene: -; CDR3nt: TGTGCCAGCAGGGTAGCGCCTGCGGCCCAGTACTTC; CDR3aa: CASRVAPAAQYF
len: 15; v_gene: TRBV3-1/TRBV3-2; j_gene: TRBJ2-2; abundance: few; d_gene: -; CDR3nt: TGTGCCAGCAGCCCGACAGGCTCGAACACCGGGGAGCTGTTTTTT; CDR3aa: CASSPTGSNTGELFF
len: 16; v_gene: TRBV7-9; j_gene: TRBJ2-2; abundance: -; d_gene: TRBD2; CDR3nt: TGTGCCAGCAGCCCCGGACTAGCGGGAGTGACCGGGGAGCTGTTTTTT; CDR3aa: CASSPGLAGVTGELFF
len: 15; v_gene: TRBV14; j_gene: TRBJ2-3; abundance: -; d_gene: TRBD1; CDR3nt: TGTGCCAGCAGCCTTAGGGGGCTTGCCACAGATACGCAGTATTTT; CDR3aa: CASSLRGLATDTQYF
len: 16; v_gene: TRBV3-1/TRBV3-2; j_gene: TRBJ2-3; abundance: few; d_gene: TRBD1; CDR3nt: TGTGCCAGCAGCCCGGGATCTGGACAGGGGATTGATACGCAGTATTTT; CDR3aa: CASSPGSGQGIDTQYF
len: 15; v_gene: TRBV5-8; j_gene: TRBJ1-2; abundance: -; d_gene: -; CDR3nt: TGTGCCAGCAGCTTAGGACAGCGGACTAACTATGGCTACACCTTC; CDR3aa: CASSLGQRTNYGYTF
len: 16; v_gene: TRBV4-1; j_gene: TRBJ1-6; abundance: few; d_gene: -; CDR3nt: TGCGCCAGCAGTTCTGGACAGAGCTCCTATAATTCACCCCTCCACTTT; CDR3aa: CASSSGQSSYNSPLHF
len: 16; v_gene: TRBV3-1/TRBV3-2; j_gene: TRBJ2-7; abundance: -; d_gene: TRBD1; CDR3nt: TGTGCCAGCAGCCAAGGGGGACAGGGGATAGCTTACGAGCAGTACTTC; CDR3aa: CASSQGGQGIAYEQYF
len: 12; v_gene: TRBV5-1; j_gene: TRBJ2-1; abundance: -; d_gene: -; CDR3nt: TGCGCCAGCAGCTTGGTTGGAGATGAGCAGTTCTTC; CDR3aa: CASSLVGDEQFF
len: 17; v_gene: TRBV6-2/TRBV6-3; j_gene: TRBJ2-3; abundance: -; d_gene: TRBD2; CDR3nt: TGTGCCAGCAGTTCCAGCGGGAGTACAACCAGAACAGATACGCAGTATTTT; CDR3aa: CASSSSGSTTRTDTQYF
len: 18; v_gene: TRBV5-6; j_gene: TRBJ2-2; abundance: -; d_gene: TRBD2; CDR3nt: TGTGCCAGCAGCTTGGTGGCGGCGGGAGGGCCCCTCCCCGGGGAGCTGTTTTTT; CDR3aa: CASSLVAAGGPLPGELFF